The source of this T cell receptor (beta chain) is a study of CD4 T cells in relation to SARS-CoV-2 and coronaviruses. Before the COVID-19 pandemic, during about 2010-2018, CD4+ T cells were taken from unexposed donors. Some clones are missing from TCRdb's copy, which holds only in-frame ones; the method was immunoSEQ multiplex PCR. The data show about 68,000 clones, with 85% to 95% seen just once and roughly 0.21% held by the top ten. The V end was cut by 0 bases, the J end by 8 bases, with 14 bases between. Per the germline V gene, CDR1 is SGHNT and CDR2 is YYREEE (reference sequence). This CDR3 spans 15 amino acids.

Sequences were obtained from naive CD4+ T cells from PBMCs. The subset denotes: naive CD4+ T cells isolated by negative enrichment. This TCR was sampled from a human donor in good health. The chain recombines TRBV5-4 with TRBJ1-4, with D unresolved. CDR3 region: CASSLDPQVREKLFF. The DNA for the CDR3 is TGTGCCAGCAGCTTGGACCCCCAGGTTCGGGAAAAACTGTTTTTT.